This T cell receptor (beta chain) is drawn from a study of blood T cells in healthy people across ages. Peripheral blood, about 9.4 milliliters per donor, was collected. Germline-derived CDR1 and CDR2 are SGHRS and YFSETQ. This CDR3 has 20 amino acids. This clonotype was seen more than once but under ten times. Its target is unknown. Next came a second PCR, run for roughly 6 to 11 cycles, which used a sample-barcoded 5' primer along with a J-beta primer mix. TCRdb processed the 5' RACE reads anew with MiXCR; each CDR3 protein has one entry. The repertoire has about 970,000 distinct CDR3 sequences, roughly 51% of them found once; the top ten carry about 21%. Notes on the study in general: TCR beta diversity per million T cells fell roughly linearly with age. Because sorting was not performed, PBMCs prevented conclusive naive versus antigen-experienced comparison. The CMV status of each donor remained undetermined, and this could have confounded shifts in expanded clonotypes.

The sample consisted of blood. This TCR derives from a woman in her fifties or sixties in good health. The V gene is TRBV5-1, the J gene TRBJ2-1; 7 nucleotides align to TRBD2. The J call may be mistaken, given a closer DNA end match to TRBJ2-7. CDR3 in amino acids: CASSPRRGLREDLRNNEQYF. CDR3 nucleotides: TGCGCCAGCAGCCCGCGGCGCGGGCTTCGGGAGGACCTAAGAAACAATGAGCAGTACTTC.